What follows describes a single T cell receptor (beta chain). Antigen specificity is unknown. This CDR3 contains 16 residues. Germline CDR1 reads SGHNT; CDR2 reads YENEEA. V shed 1 base and J 6 bases; nucleotides not matched to a gene: 7. This entry is derived from a study of cytomegalovirus exposure and HLA in healthy donors. Turning to the study itself: An early release of data contained approximately 80 million unique TCRs, which came from HLA-typed donors. Points from the study as a whole: An Asian-associated ancestry cluster reportedly showed fewer N-insertions than the roughly 670-donor mean in a later analysis.

13 Jbeta primers and 60 Vbeta primers were used for the PCR. Data came from immunoSEQ multiplex PCR; TCRdb stores just in-frame clones and leaves some out. The sample consists of approximately 100,000 clones, less than 85% of them appearing once. The chain recombines TRBV11-3 with TRBJ2-5, with 11 bases matching TRBD1. The specimen was PBMCs. The sequence was obtained from a man aged 35 to 55 in good health and CMV-seropositive. The CDR3 bases are TGTGCCAGCAGCTTAGGGGGGACAGGGGGTTTAAAGACCCAGTACTTC. Protein sequence: CASSLGGTGGLKTQYF. Supplemented by reference TRBV11-3 and TRBJ2-5, the full variable domain reads EAGVVQSPRYKIIEKKQPVAFWCNPISGHNTLYWYLQNLGQGPELLIRYENEEAVDDSQLPKDRFSAERLKGVDSTLKIQPAELGDSAVYLCASSLGGTGGLKTQYFGPGTRLLVL.